This entry concerns a single TCR beta chain. It lacks a known antigen. No qualities accompany the bases; no much larger clone lies one base away. The sample was run on an Illumina HiSeq 1500. The public reads were run again by TCRdb, first through fastp at Q25 and then through MiXCR, and only productive beta chains were kept. Merged by CDR3 protein, the rows form single entries marked with the most common genes and DNA. The sample table lists around 100,000 distinct CDR3 sequences, roughly 39% of them with a count of one. The ten top clones hold about three quarters of the sample. The CDR3 covers 12 residues, taking in both the cysteine and the phenylalanine. Of all the DNA, just the CDR3 is kept, 36 bases in frame from base 1. Deletion took 6 bases off V and 4 bases off J, with a span of 7 bases between the germline ends. The germline V gene encodes CDR1 SNHLY and CDR2 FYNNEI. This specimen comes from a study of T cell repertoires in cytomegalovirus infection (dated by TCRdb to the late 2010s). Regarding the study in general: Alongside well-studied HLA-B-restricted epitopes, the peptide stimulations were aimed at recently identified HLA-C-restricted CMV epitopes, whose presentation resists viral immunomodulation. Because public TCR beta signatures pointed to carriage of CMV infection together with the matching HLA type, the HLA type of each donor mattered for the analysis.

General conclusions and limits of the study: The ex vivo response was dominated by HLA-C-restricted CMV-specific TCR beta clonotypes, and the single most frequent clonotype in two of eight donors was supplied by these HLA-C-restricted clonotypes. In both this cohort and an independent roughly 360-donor cohort, the cumulative frequency of public TCR beta family members distinguished carriers of CMV infection plus the relevant HLA type.

The sample's treatment or condition label is to be understood as: in vitro stimulation with specific CMV peptide epitopes to enrich CMV-specific T cells. The V gene is TRBV2 and the J gene is TRBJ2-1; the D element might be TRBD1 or TRBD2, as each aligns at 5 bases. This sequence was found in a human donor in good health (CMV status not recorded). Some clones in this sample may be carry-over from other donors' samples. This material consisted of CD8+ T cells from cultured PBMCs, taken from culture after CMV antigen stimulation. The CDR3 reads CASRGVYNEQFF. The nucleotide sequence reads TGTGCCAGCAGGGGGGTATACAATGAGCAGTTCTTC. The CDR3 plus the reference TRBV2 and TRBJ2-1 genes for the other parts give the full variable domain: EPEVTQTPSHQVTQMGQEVILRCVPISNHLYFYWYRQILGQKVEFLVSFYNNEISEKSEIFDDQFSVERPDGSNFTLKIRSTKLEDSAMYFCASRGVYNEQFFGPGTRLTVL.